This paragraph covers one T cell receptor (beta chain) sequence. This record belongs to a study of blood T cell repertoires in COVID-19. Trimming shortened V by 6 bases and J by 4 bases, and 12 bases separated the two germline ends. The germline V gene has CDR1 MDHEN and CDR2 SYDVKM. CDR3 size: 13 residues. The data were produced by immunoSEQ multiplex PCR, yet TCRdb's version contains in-frame clones alone and is incomplete. The table has 200,000 to 250,000 clones, 80% to 85% seen once. The chain is built from TRBV28 and TRBJ1-1, with D possibly TRBD1 on 6 matching bases. The origin of this receptor is a woman aged 30 to 39 who had recovered from COVID-19. Sequenced: peripheral blood. CDR3 nucleotides: TGTGCCAGCAGCCCCGGGACATCCACTGAAGCTTTCTTT. Encoded protein: CASSPGTSTEAFF. The complete variable domain, with remaining parts taken from reference TRBV28 and TRBJ1-1, reads DVKVTQSSRYLVKRTGEKVFLECVQDMDHENMFWYRQDPGLGLRLIYFSYDVKMKEKGDIPEGYSVSREKKERFSLILESASTNQTSMYLCASSPGTSTEAFFGQGTRLTVV.